The 27 T cell receptor beta chains below come from one sample, sequenced in a study of blood T cell repertoires in COVID-19. Produced via immunoSEQ multiplex PCR; TCRdb's table is partial and in-frame only. The sample has more than 120,000 clones; approximately 89% are singletons. Sequences were obtained from peripheral blood. The receptors derive from a human donor in a cohort sampled during active COVID-19.

The chain uses TRBV28 and TRBJ2-3, with 11 bases lining up with TRBD2. J was trimmed by 3 bases and V by 7 bases; bases with no gene match: 3. The CDR3 loop spans 14 amino acids. Per germline, CDR1 MDHEN and CDR2 SYDVKM. DNA for the CDR3: TGTGCCAGCACCTGGACTAGCGGGACAGATACGCAGTATTTT. Protein: CASTWTSGTDTQYF.

The chain links TRBV3-1 (or the pseudogene TRBV3-2) to TRBJ2-1; TRBD2 aligns across 13 bases. Trimming removed 0 bases from V and 7 bases from J; junction bases left unmatched: 9. Germline V gives CDR1 LGHDT, CDR2 YNNKEL (reference sequence). This CDR3 has 18 amino acids. CDR3 residues: CASSQDRGLAGRGNEQFF. In DNA form, the CDR3 reads TGTGCCAGCAGCCAAGATAGGGGACTAGCGGGGCGGGGAAATGAGCAGTTCTTC.

This clone was seen only once. V and J are TRBV5-6 and TRBJ2-5, with D possibly matching TRBD1 (6 bases). Trimming cost V 7 bases and J 2 bases, with 9 bases left between them. The germline V gene has CDR1 SGHDT and CDR2 YYEEEE. The CDR3 totals 12 residues. CDR3 nucleotides: TGTGCCAGCGGGGGCCCGCAAGAGACCCAGTACTTC. It codes for CASGGPQETQYF. The full variable domain, with the rest looked up from reference TRBV5-6 and TRBJ2-5, is DAGVTQSPTHLIKTRGQQVTLRCSPKSGHDTVSWYQQALGQGPQFIFQYYEEEERQRGNFPDRFSGHQFPNYSSELNVNALLLGDSALYLCASGGPQETQYFGPGTRLLVL.

The chain links TRBV2 to TRBJ2-3; TRBD2 might be the D (5 bases). There are 14 residues in the CDR3. Trimming left V 2 bases short and J 1 base short, with 7 bases between. The V gene's germline CDR1 is SNHLY and CDR2 FYNNEI. The CDR3 protein is CASSELRGTDTQYF. As DNA, the CDR3 is TGTGCCAGCAGTGAATTGCGGGGCACAGATACGCAGTATTTT.

As DNA, the CDR3 is TGTGCCAGCAGCGCCTACAGGGGCCTGAACACTGAAGCTTTCTTT. This codes for CASSAYRGLNTEAFF. The chain couples TRBV7-9 to TRBJ1-1, with TRBD1 matching 7 bases. The V gene's germline CDR1 is SEHNR and CDR2 FQNEAQ (reference sequence). The CDR3 runs 15 residues. Trimming cost V 5 bases and J 0 bases; bases outside gene matches: 6.

This chain links TRBV6-2 or TRBV6-3 with TRBJ2-1; 8 positions agree with TRBD1. Germline CDR1 reads MNHEY; CDR2 reads SVGEGT. V shed 2 bases and J 2 bases; nucleotides not matched to a gene: 8. This CDR3 is 17 amino acids long. The CDR3 DNA sequence: TGTGCCAGCAGTTACCCACCACAGGGGGGTACCTACAATGAGCAGTTCTTC. Amino acid sequence: CASSYPPQGGTYNEQFF.

This clone has just a few counts. The chain links TRBV7-9 to TRBJ1-5; a possible D gene is TRBD1 (5 bases). V shed 4 bases and J shed 2 bases, with 18 bases lying between them. The CDR3 is made up of 17 amino acids. CDR1 and CDR2 (germline): SEHNR, FQNEAQ (reference sequence). The CDR3 bases are TGTGCCAGCAGCTCTACTCAGTCAGGGTTTGGCAATCAGCCCCAGCATTTT. It specifies CASSSTQSGFGNQPQHF.

The J gene is TRBJ2-5, the V gene TRBV4-3; 8 bases are a match to TRBD1. Looked up from germline, CDR1 is LGHNA and CDR2 is YSLEER. The trim removed 3 bases at V and 5 bases at J, leaving 11 bases unmatched. CDR3 length: 16 amino acids. Written as DNA, the CDR3 is TGCGCCAGCAGCCAGAGCCCAACAGGGGGAGGCGAGACCCAGTACTTC. This codes for CASSQSPTGGGETQYF.

The genes are TRBV7-2 and TRBJ2-1; 8 nucleotides line up with TRBD1. Germline CDR1 SGHTA, CDR2 FQGNSA. This CDR3 is built from 15 residues. The V and J ends lost 1 base and 5 bases, in that order; junction bases with no gene match: 4. The CDR3 is CASSLEAGGHNEQFF. CDR3 in DNA: TGTGCCAGCAGCTTAGAGGCAGGGGGCCACAATGAGCAGTTCTTC. Filled out from reference TRBV7-2 and TRBJ2-1, the complete variable domain reads GAGVSQSPSNKVTEKGKDVELRCDPISGHTALYWYRQSLGQGLEFLIYFQGNSAPDKSGLPSDRFSAERTGGSVSTLTIQRTQQEDSAVYLCASSLEAGGHNEQFFGPGTRLTVL.

The chain carries TRBV19 and TRBJ2-3; TRBD2 matches at 7 bases. V was pared by 5 bases and J by 3 bases, with 11 bases of the junction left unmatched. The CDR3 contains 16 residues. The germline V gene has CDR1 LNHDA and CDR2 SQIVND (reference sequence). The CDR3: CASSPGRGLGTDTQYF. The CDR3 DNA follows: TGTGCCAGTAGTCCCGGGAGAGGACTAGGGACAGATACGCAGTATTTT.

The chain uses TRBV6-6 and TRBJ1-1; maybe TRBD1 (5 bases). CDR3 length: 15 amino acids. Germline values: CDR1 MNHNY, CDR2 SVGAGI (reference sequence). The V gene lost 7 bases and the J gene lost 5 bases, with 20 bases spanning the gap. CDR3 sequence (DNA): TGTGCCAGCACCCCCGGTCCGAAGGGGACTACTGAAGCTTTCTTT. It is translated as CASTPGPKGTTEAFF.

The gene calls are TRBV3-1 (or the pseudogene TRBV3-2) and TRBJ2-5; TRBD2 aligns across 10 bases. Germline CDR1 and CDR2: LGHDT and YNNKEL (reference sequence). The CDR3 contains 16 residues. V lost 2 bases and J lost 5; bases outside the gene matches: 8. As DNA, the CDR3 is TGTGCCAGCAGCCAAAACAGCGGGGGGGCCTGGGAGACCCAGTACTTC. Amino acids: CASSQNSGGAWETQYF.

The table lists this clone with many counts. The genes are TRBV27 and TRBJ2-1; D is ambiguous. V was trimmed by 6 bases and J by 0 bases, leaving 12 bases between them. Looked up from germline, CDR1 is MNHEY and CDR2 is SMNVEV (reference sequence). The CDR3 spans 15 residues. The CDR3 sequence is CASSQTSPSYNEQFF. The CDR3 DNA follows: TGTGCCAGCAGCCAAACTTCCCCCTCCTACAATGAGCAGTTCTTC.

This chain links TRBV21-1 with TRBJ1-6; TRBD1 is the table's D call, not checked against the DNA. TRBV21-1 is a known pseudogene. The CDR3 sequence is 16 residues long. The CDR3 nucleotides read TGTGCCAGCAGCAAAATGTTACCCCACACCCTCAGGGCCCTCCACTTT. Translating it yields CASSKMLPHTLRALHF.

This clone was seen more than once but under ten times. This chain uses TRBV6-6 with TRBJ1-3; D gene ambiguous. V gave up 8 bases and J gave up 0 bases, with 5 bases separating them. Germline V lookup: CDR1 MNHNY, CDR2 SVGAGI (reference sequence). The CDR3 covers 12 residues. This CDR3 reads CASESSGNTIYF. DNA for the CDR3: TGTGCCAGCGAGAGCTCTGGAAACACCATATATTTT.

This clone came up once. This chain connects TRBV5-4 to TRBJ2-3; possible D gene TRBD1, 5 bases. The germline gives CDR1 SGHNT, CDR2 YYREEE (reference sequence). The ends were cut back, 4 bases at V and 0 bases at J, with 12 bases in the middle. The CDR3 is 15 residues long. CDR3 coding DNA: TGTGCCAGCAGCGGACCCAGGGTTAGCACAGATACGCAGTATTTT. This codes for CASSGPRVSTDTQYF.

The table lists this clone with a count of one. V is TRBV29-1 and J is TRBJ2-5; tentatively, D is TRBD2 (5 bases). Looked up from germline, CDR1 is SQVTM and CDR2 is ANQGSEA. The V gene lost 4 bases and the J gene lost 5 bases, with 11 bases spanning the gap. This CDR3 spans 12 amino acids. This CDR3 is CSVAEGAETQYF. The CDR3 region has the DNA TGCAGCGTTGCCGAGGGCGCGGAGACCCAGTACTTC.

This chain uses TRBV6-6 with TRBJ1-1; D is unresolved. Between the trimmed V and J ends, which lost 6 bases and 5 bases, there was a span of 16 bases. Looked up from germline, CDR1 is MNHNY and CDR2 is SVGAGI (reference sequence). This CDR3 spans 14 amino acids. CDR3 protein: CASRSVEGGTEAFF. The CDR3 coding sequence is TGTGCCAGCAGAAGCGTGGAGGGCGGAACTGAAGCTTTCTTT.

The V call is TRBV5-4, the J call TRBJ2-2, with 9 bases lining up with TRBD1. Germline CDR1 is SGHNT and CDR2 is YYREEE (reference sequence). V was pared by 4 bases and J by 5 bases, with 6 bases of the junction left unmatched. The CDR3 length is 15 residues. The CDR3 reads CASSIDRGRTGELFF. CDR3 sequence (DNA): TGTGCCAGCAGCATTGACAGGGGGAGGACCGGGGAGCTGTTTTTT.

The chain uses TRBV5-1 and TRBJ2-7, with 9 positions matching TRBD1. This CDR3 has 14 amino acids. Germline CDR1 is SGHRS and CDR2 is YFSETQ. V shed 4 bases, J shed 2 bases, and the junction held 4 bases outside the gene matches. The CDR3: CASSTGQGAYEQYF. The CDR3 DNA follows: TGCGCCAGCAGCACGGGACAGGGAGCCTACGAGCAGTACTTC.

This clone came up once. The rearrangement joins TRBV5-6 to TRBJ2-1; tentatively, D is TRBD2 (6 bases). CDR3 length: 14 amino acids. CDR1 is SGHDT and CDR2 is YYEEEE in the germline V gene. CDR3 nucleotide sequence: TGTGGGGCAGCGCAGGGACTGACCTACAATGAGCAGTTCTTC. It specifies CGAAQGLTYNEQFF.

This clone turned up a few times. The rearrangement uses TRBV5-4 and TRBJ1-1; D is ambiguous. V lost 4 bases to trimming and J lost 0 bases, with 13 bases between them. Germline CDR1 is SGHNT and CDR2 is YYREEE (reference sequence). The length of the CDR3 is 15 residues. The CDR3: CASSPYAVMNTEAFF. Here the CDR3 DNA reads TGTGCCAGCAGCCCTTACGCGGTTATGAACACTGAAGCTTTCTTT.

This sequence joins TRBV5-4 and TRBJ2-2, with TRBD2 matching over 11 bases. J lost 7 bases, V lost 0 bases, and 5 bases had no gene match. This CDR3 spans 16 amino acids. Germline CDR1 reads SGHNT; CDR2 reads YYREEE (reference sequence). The CDR3, as DNA: TGTGCCAGCAGCTTGGCTAGCGGGGGGCCTAGCGGGGAGCTGTTTTTT. This sequence encodes CASSLASGGPSGELFF.

The rearrangement uses TRBV19 and TRBJ1-2; no firm D call. Deletions cut 5 bases from V and 4 bases from J, with 8 bases between. In germline, CDR1 is LNHDA, CDR2 SQIVND (reference sequence). The CDR3 is made up of 12 amino acids. Written as DNA, the CDR3 is TGTGCCAGTAGTCCGTCAGGCTATGGCTACACCTTC. Translating gives CASSPSGYGYTF.

The chain has TRBV27 and TRBJ2-3, with 10 nucleotides matching TRBD1. The CDR3 is 16 amino acids. The V and J ends lost 1 base and 5 bases, in that order; junction bases with no gene match: 6. From germline, CDR1 is MNHEY and CDR2 SMNVEV (reference sequence). CDR3 sequence: CASSLFVTGGKDTQYF. The CDR3 DNA reads as TGTGCCAGCAGTTTATTTGTGACAGGGGGCAAAGATACGCAGTATTTT.

J is TRBJ1-4 and V is TRBV5-1; 7 nucleotides agree with TRBD1. With V trimmed by 4 bases and J by 3 bases, 6 bases remained unmatched. CDR1 and CDR2 from the germline V gene are SGHRS and YFSETQ. CDR3 length equals 15 residues. The CDR3 DNA sequence: TGCGCCAGCAGCGTACAGGGGTCCCCTAATGAAAAACTGTTTTTT. As protein: CASSVQGSPNEKLFF.

V and J are TRBV7-2 and TRBJ2-5, with D perhaps TRBD2 (6 bases). V lost 1 base, J lost 5 bases, and 11 bases lay in between. CDR3 length: 14 amino acids. Looked up from germline, CDR1 is SGHTA and CDR2 is FQGNSA. The CDR3 loop reads CASSLVRGRETQYF. The CDR3 bases are TGTGCCAGCAGCTTAGTCCGGGGGAGGGAGACCCAGTACTTC.